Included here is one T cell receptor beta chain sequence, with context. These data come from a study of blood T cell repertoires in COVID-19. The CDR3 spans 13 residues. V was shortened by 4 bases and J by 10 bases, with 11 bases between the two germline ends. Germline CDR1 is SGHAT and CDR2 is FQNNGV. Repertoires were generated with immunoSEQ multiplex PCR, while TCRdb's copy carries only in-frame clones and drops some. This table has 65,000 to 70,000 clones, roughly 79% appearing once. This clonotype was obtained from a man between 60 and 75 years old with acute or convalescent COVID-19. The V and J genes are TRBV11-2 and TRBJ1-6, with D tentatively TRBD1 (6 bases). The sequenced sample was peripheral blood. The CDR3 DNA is TGTGCCAGCAGCTCTAGACAGGAGTCACCCCTCCACTTT. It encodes CASSSRQESPLHF.